A single sample gave rise to the 6 T cell receptor beta chains below, sequenced in a study of response to subunit inactivated influenza vaccine. TCRdb processed the RT-PCR reads anew with MiXCR; each CDR3 protein has one entry. Of about 780,000 distinct CDR3 sequences in the sample, roughly 18% were seen once. The sample was PBMCs from blood, taken roughly 5 days after vaccination. Receptors were obtained from a man aged 45-60 years who received an inactivated influenza vaccine.

Only a few counts were recorded for this clonotype. J is TRBJ2-1 and V is TRBV15, with 7 bases that match TRBD2. Germline V gene lookup returns CDR1 LNHNV and CDR2 YYDKDF (reference sequence). V lost 0 bases to trimming and J lost 9 bases; unmatched junction nucleotides: 8. There are 15 residues in the CDR3. CDR3 nucleotides: TGTGCCACCAGCAGAGATCGAGGACTAGTTTTTGAGCAGTTCTTC. Amino acid sequence: CATSRDRGLVFEQFF.

This clonotype was observed a handful of times. The chain employs TRBV24-1 and TRBJ2-3, with D perhaps matching TRBD2 (5 bases). Between the trimmed V and J ends, which lost 0 bases and 2 bases, there was a span of 8 bases. CDR1 is KGHDR and CDR2 is SFDVKD in the germline V gene. CDR3 size: 15 residues. The DNA for the CDR3 is TGTGCCACCAGTGATTTGTCCCGGGACACAGATACGCAGTATTTT. Its translation: CATSDLSRDTDTQYF.

This clonotype has only a few counts. V is TRBV13 and J is TRBJ2-5, with 7 bases lining up with TRBD1. The CDR3 spans 14 residues. The ends lost 5 bases at V and 3 bases at J; junction bases unmatched: 6. The germline CDR1 and CDR2 sequences are PRHDT and FYEKMQ (reference sequence). CDR3 residues: CASSLRQGEETQYF. CDR3 DNA: TGTGCCAGCAGCCTACGACAGGGCGAAGAGACCCAGTACTTC.

The chain uses TRBV5-1 and TRBJ1-1, with a possible D match to TRBD1 (5 bases). The CDR3 contains 14 residues. Trimming took 2 bases from V and 1 from J, leaving 9 bases between them. Germline CDR1 is SGHRS and CDR2 is YFSETQ. DNA for the CDR3: TGCGCCAGCAGCTTCAACGGACAGAACACTGAAGCTTTCTTT. Its protein product is CASSFNGQNTEAFF.

This clonotype has just a few counts. The chain links TRBV12-3 or TRBV12-4 to TRBJ2-7, with 10 bases fitting TRBD1. This CDR3 region has 14 residues. With 5 bases clipped from V and 7 bases from J, the junction kept 8 bases outside the gene matches. As DNA, the CDR3 is TGTGCCAGCAGTCTGGGGACAGGGGCAGAAGAGCAGTACTTC. Translated, it gives CASSLGTGAEEQYF.

This chain links TRBV9 with TRBJ2-1; 8 bases map to TRBD2. With 6 bases clipped from V and 7 bases from J, the junction kept 15 bases outside the gene matches. This CDR3 has 16 residues. Germline CDR1 SGDLS, CDR2 YYNGEE. CDR3 amino acids: CASTKDAGLGSNEQFF. The CDR3 DNA follows: TGTGCCAGCACCAAAGATGCGGGACTAGGGTCAAATGAGCAGTTCTTC.